Presented here are 20 T cell receptor beta chains from one specimen sequenced in a study of T cell repertoires in ileal Crohn's disease. The data were produced by immunoSEQ multiplex PCR, yet TCRdb's version contains in-frame clones alone and is incomplete. The sample shows almost 4,000 clones, 75% to 85% of them seen only once. Time point meaning: neoterminal ileum biopsy at postoperative endoscopy, about 6 months after surgery. The sequenced sample was ileal tissue. The receptors originated from an adult with Crohn's disease.

This clone was found once. The CDR3 loop reads CASSLHRTSGGGETQYF. CDR3 in DNA: TGTGCCAGCAGCTTACATCGGACTAGCGGGGGGGGTGAGACCCAGTACTTC. The chain recombines TRBV7-2 with TRBJ2-5; 15 positions match TRBD2. The CDR3 spans 17 residues. CDR1 and CDR2 (germline): SGHTA, FQGNSA. The ends lost 2 bases at V and 5 bases at J; junction bases unmatched: 6.

The chain is built from TRBV7-3 and TRBJ1-2; 7 nucleotides align to TRBD1. The CDR3 has 13 amino acids. J was trimmed by 6 bases and V by 5 bases; bases with no gene match: 6. Germline V gene data show CDR1 as SGHTA and CDR2 as FQGTGA. CDR3 nucleotides: TGTGCCAGCAGCCCTGGGACAGCCCATGGCTACACCTTC. This sequence encodes CASSPGTAHGYTF. The complete variable domain, with remaining parts taken from reference TRBV7-3 and TRBJ1-2, reads GAGVSQTPSNKVTEKGKYVELRCDPISGHTALYWYRQSLGQGPEFLIYFQGTGAADDSGLPNDRFFAVRPEGSVSTLKIQRTERGDSAVYLCASSPGTAHGYTFGSGTRLTVV.

J is TRBJ2-3 and V is TRBV28; 8 bases align to TRBD2. CDR1 and CDR2 (germline): MDHEN, SYDVKM. V dropped 4 bases and J dropped 6; count of bases not matched to a gene: 9. The CDR3 spans 15 residues. CDR3 in amino acids: CASSWGAGAADTQYF. The CDR3, as DNA: TGTGCCAGCAGTTGGGGAGCGGGGGCCGCGGATACGCAGTATTTT.

The chain has TRBV7-2 and TRBJ1-4; possibly TRBD1 for D (5 bases). CDR3 length: 15 amino acids. The germline gives CDR1 SGHTA, CDR2 FQGNSA. V lost 5 bases and J lost 8, with 18 bases in between. As DNA, the CDR3 is TGTGCCAGCAGCGGGGCGGGGCTTTCAGGAGAAAAACTGTTTTTT. Translated, it gives CASSGAGLSGEKLFF.

In this sample, this clone turned up a few times. The chain carries TRBV18 and TRBJ2-2; D remains unclear. The V end lost 6 bases, the J end lost 2 bases, and 4 bases lay between the germline ends. The CDR3 consists of 12 residues. The germline V gene encodes CDR1 KGHSH and CDR2 LQKENI. The CDR3 DNA is TGTGCCAGCTCCCCTAACACCGGGGAGCTGTTTTTT. It translates to CASSPNTGELFF.

DNA of the CDR3: TGTGCCAGCAGGTCCGCTAGCTCTGGGTCGGATACGCAGTATTTT. It is translated as CASRSASSGSDTQYF. This chain connects TRBV6-1 to TRBJ2-3; D may be TRBD2 (5 bases). The CDR3 loop spans 15 amino acids. The germline V and J ends were trimmed by 6 bases and 6 bases, with 19 bases remaining between them. Germline V gives CDR1 MNHNS, CDR2 SASEGT.

This chain connects TRBV2 to TRBJ2-5, with unresolved D. This CDR3 spans 13 amino acids. Germline assignment: CDR1 SNHLY and CDR2 FYNNEI. V lost 3 bases, J lost 9 bases, and 14 bases lay in between. DNA of the CDR3: TGTGCCAGCAGTGACGGATACAGCCAGCCCCAGTACTTC. This encodes CASSDGYSQPQYF.

The chain is built from TRBV11-2 and TRBJ1-1, with D possibly being TRBD1 (6 bases). The length of the CDR3 is 13 residues. V lost 5 bases and J 10 bases, leaving 17 bases between the germline ends. Germline-derived CDR1 and CDR2 are SGHAT and FQNNGV. CDR3 amino acids: CASSPSLRGGAFF. In DNA form, the CDR3 reads TGTGCCAGCAGCCCGTCCTTGAGAGGGGGAGCTTTCTTT. Using reference TRBV11-2 and TRBJ1-1 for the parts outside the CDR3, the full variable domain is EAGVAQSPRYKIIEKRQSVAFWCNPISGHATLYWYQQILGQGPKLLIQFQNNGVVDDSQLPKDRFSAERLKGVDSTLKIQPAKLEDSAVYLCASSPSLRGGAFFGQGTRLTVV.

This chain joins TRBV18 and TRBJ2-1, with 9 bases fitting TRBD1. Germline V gene lookup returns CDR1 KGHSH and CDR2 LQKENI. The CDR3 covers 15 residues. After removal of 3 bases from V and 5 bases from J, the junction contained 5 bases not matched to a gene. In nucleotides, the CDR3 is TGTGCCAGCTCACCGACAGGGGGGCGAAACAATGAGCAGTTCTTC. Its translation is CASSPTGGRNNEQFF.

This clone was recorded only once. The V call is TRBV19, the J call TRBJ2-7; 10 nucleotides agree with TRBD1. The germline V gene encodes CDR1 LNHDA and CDR2 SQIVND (reference sequence). The CDR3 contains 16 residues. V lost 5 bases, J lost 0 bases, and 7 bases stayed unmatched. CDR3 sequence: CASSGIGTGVSYEQYF. The DNA for the CDR3 is TGTGCCAGTAGTGGCATCGGGACAGGGGTCTCCTACGAGCAGTACTTC. The complete variable domain, with remaining parts taken from reference TRBV19 and TRBJ2-7, reads DGGITQSPKYLFRKEGQNVTLSCEQNLNHDAMYWYRQDPGQGLRLIYYSQIVNDFQKGDIAEGYSVSREKKESFPLTVTSAQKNPTAFYLCASSGIGTGVSYEQYFGPGTRLTVT.

V usage is TRBV29-1 and J usage is TRBJ2-1; TRBD1 is a possible D gene (8 bases). The CDR3 runs to 14 residues. Germline CDR1 is SQVTM and CDR2 is ANQGSEA. With 6 bases removed from V and 7 bases from J, the gap between germline ends came to 19 bases. CDR3 DNA sequence: TGCAGCGTATCACAGGGGGGGGCCGGTAATGAGCAGTTCTTC. This sequence encodes CSVSQGGAGNEQFF.

This clone appeared a few times. The genes are TRBV4-1 and TRBJ2-7, with D possibly TRBD2 on 5 matching bases. Germline V gives CDR1 MGHRA, CDR2 YSYEKL. V lost 0 bases to trimming and J lost 1 base, with 10 bases between them. The CDR3 has 15 residues. CDR3 nucleotides: TGCGCCAGCAGCCAAGAAGGGCCGGGGTCCTACGAGCAGTACTTC. Protein sequence: CASSQEGPGSYEQYF.

This clone is large (0.1 to 1%) by share. The chain employs TRBV6-1 and TRBJ1-2; tentative D call: TRBD1 (5 bases). CDR3 size: 13 residues. Germline CDR1 is MNHNS and CDR2 is SASEGT. Trimming left V 8 bases short and J 3 bases short, with 13 bases between. The CDR3 DNA sequence: TGTGCCAGCGACCCCGGGGGATACTATGGCTACACCTTC. Its translation is CASDPGGYYGYTF.

In DNA, the CDR3 is TGCGCCAGCAGCCAAGTCATCGGGGGCAATGAGCAGTTCTTC. The encoded protein is CASSQVIGGNEQFF. The gene calls are TRBV4-3 and TRBJ2-1, with D possibly TRBD2 on 6 matching bases. The CDR3 runs to 14 residues. The germline V and J ends were trimmed by 1 base and 6 bases, with 10 bases remaining between them. Germline CDR1 is LGHNA and CDR2 is YSLEER.

This chain joins TRBV6-4 and TRBJ2-5, with a weak D call TRBD2 (6 bases). Between the trimmed V and J ends, which lost 0 bases and 5 bases, there was a span of 7 bases. Germline CDR1 MRHNA, CDR2 SNTAGT. CDR3 size: 13 residues. CDR3 in amino acids: CASSDSEGETQYF. DNA for the CDR3: TGTGCCAGCAGTGACTCGGAGGGGGAGACCCAGTACTTC.

The chain couples TRBV10-3 to TRBJ1-2; D unresolved. The V and J ends lost 3 bases and 4 bases respectively, with 12 bases between them. This CDR3 has 14 amino acids. In germline, CDR1 is ENHRY, CDR2 SYGVKD. CDR3 DNA sequence: TGTGCCATCAGTGATATGGTGACTAGCTATGGCTACACCTTC. Translated: CAISDMVTSYGYTF.

J is TRBJ2-7 and V is TRBV7-9, with TRBD1 matching over 11 bases. In germline, CDR1 is SEHNR, CDR2 FQNEAQ (reference sequence). V was clipped by 5 bases and J by 3 bases; unmatched bases: 3. The CDR3 covers 14 residues. The CDR3 DNA reads as TGTGCCAGCAGCATAGGGACAGGGGGCTACGAGCAGTACTTC. It is translated as CASSIGTGGYEQYF.

There are a few counts of this clone. The chain has TRBV28 and TRBJ1-1, with D possibly matching TRBD1 (5 bases). V was pared by 10 bases and J by 2 bases, with 20 bases between. The germline V gene encodes CDR1 MDHEN and CDR2 SYDVKM. This CDR3 has 15 amino acids. CDR3 amino acids: CANSGGSRANTEAFF. Here the CDR3 DNA reads TGTGCCAACTCGGGGGGGTCCAGGGCCAACACTGAAGCTTTCTTT.

The chain carries TRBV2 and TRBJ2-6; D is perhaps TRBD2 (5 bases). CDR3 length equals 14 residues. Trimming stripped 8 bases from V and 2 bases from J, with 10 bases between. Germline V CDR1 and CDR2: SNHLY, FYNNEI. In nucleotides, the CDR3 is TGTGCCAGCTTTGACGGGGCTGGGGCCAACGTCCTGACTTTC. As protein: CASFDGAGANVLTF.

The chain carries TRBV20-1 and TRBJ1-2; TRBD1 agrees at 7 bases. CDR1 is DFQATT, CDR2 SNEGSKA, per germline (reference sequence). The V gene end was trimmed by 6 bases and the J gene end by 8 bases; junction bases not matched to a gene: 6. The CDR3 runs 11 residues. The CDR3 coding sequence is TGCAGTGCAGGGGGCTTGAAGGGCTACACCTTC. Translation: CSAGGLKGYTF.